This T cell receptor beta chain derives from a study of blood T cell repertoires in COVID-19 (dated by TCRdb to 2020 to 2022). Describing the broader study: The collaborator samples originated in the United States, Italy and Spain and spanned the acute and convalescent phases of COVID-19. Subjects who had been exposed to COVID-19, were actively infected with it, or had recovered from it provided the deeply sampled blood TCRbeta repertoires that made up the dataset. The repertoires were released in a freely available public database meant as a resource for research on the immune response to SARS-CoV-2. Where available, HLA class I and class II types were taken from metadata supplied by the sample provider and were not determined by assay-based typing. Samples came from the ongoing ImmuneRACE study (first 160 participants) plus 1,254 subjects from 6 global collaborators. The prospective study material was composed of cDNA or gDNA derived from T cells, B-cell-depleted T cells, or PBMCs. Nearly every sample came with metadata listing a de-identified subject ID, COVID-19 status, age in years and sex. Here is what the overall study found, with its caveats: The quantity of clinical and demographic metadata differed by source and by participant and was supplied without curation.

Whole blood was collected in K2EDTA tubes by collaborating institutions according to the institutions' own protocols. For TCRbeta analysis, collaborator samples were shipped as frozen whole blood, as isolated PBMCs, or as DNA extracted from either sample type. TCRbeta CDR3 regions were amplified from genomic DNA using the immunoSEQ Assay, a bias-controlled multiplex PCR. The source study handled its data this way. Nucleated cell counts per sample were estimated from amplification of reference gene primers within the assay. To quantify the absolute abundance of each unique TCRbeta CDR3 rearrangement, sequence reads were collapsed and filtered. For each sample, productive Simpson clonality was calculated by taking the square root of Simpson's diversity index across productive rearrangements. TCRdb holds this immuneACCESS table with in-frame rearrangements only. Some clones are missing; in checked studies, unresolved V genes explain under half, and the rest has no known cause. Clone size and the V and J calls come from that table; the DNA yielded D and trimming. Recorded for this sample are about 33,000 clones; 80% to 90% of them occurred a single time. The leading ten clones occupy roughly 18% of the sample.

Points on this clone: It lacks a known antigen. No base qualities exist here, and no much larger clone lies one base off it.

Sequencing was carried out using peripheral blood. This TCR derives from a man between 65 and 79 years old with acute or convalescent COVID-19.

In nucleotides, the sequence is TGTGCCAGCAGTTACAGGGGAATTGAGGGCTACACCTTC. This gives the protein CASSYRGIEGYTF. The rearrangement joined TRBV6-5 to TRBJ1-2, and perhaps TRBD1 as D gene, on 5 matching bases. Trimming takes 2 bases from V and 8 bases from J, and the germline ends sit 12 bases apart. The CDR3 covers 13 residues, taking in both the cysteine and the phenylalanine. Kept here is only the CDR3 DNA, which spans 39 bases and is read in frame from base 1. CDR1 is given as MNHEY and CDR2 as SVGAGI, both from the germline V gene.